The rows below give T cell receptor beta chains drawn from one sample of a study of cytomegalovirus exposure and HLA in healthy donors. Assay: immunoSEQ multiplex PCR; the TCRdb copy retains only in-frame clones and omits some. The sample consists of 180,000 or so clones, roughly 9.5% of them appearing once. The sample comprised PBMCs. These receptors were taken from a woman aged 25 to 39 in good health and CMV-seropositive. CDR3s include the opening cysteine and the closing phenylalanine or tryptophan. A D gene is named only where the DNA matches it firmly. Size tells how often a clone was seen (once, few, many) or the class of an expanded clone, and some rows leave it out.

clone size	V gene	J gene	D gene	CDR3 DNA	CDR3 protein
few	TRBV6-1	TRBJ1-1	NA	TGTGCCAGCAGTTCCCCAGGGTACAACACTGAAGCTTTCTTT	CASSSPGYNTEAFF
few	TRBV10-1	TRBJ2-7	TRBD2	TGCGCCAGCAGTGGCGGACTAGCGGGAGGGCTCTACGAGCAGTACTTC	CASSGGLAGGLYEQYF
NA	TRBV2	TRBJ1-2	NA	TGTGCCAGCACCAGAGGGGCGGGGGGTGGCTACACCTTC	CASTRGAGGGYTF
NA	TRBV30	TRBJ1-2	NA	TGTGCCTGGAGTTCGCAGGGGCTCTATGGCTACACCTTC	CAWSSQGLYGYTF
NA	TRBV14	TRBJ2-5	TRBD2	TGTGCCAGCAGCCAAGGGAATCTAGCGGGAGGGCCCCAAGAGACCCAGTACTTC	CASSQGNLAGGPQETQYF
few	TRBV5-4	TRBJ2-5	TRBD2	TGTGCCAGCAGCGTCCGGGACTACCAACAGACCCAGTACTTC	CASSVRDYQQTQYF
few	TRBV21-1	TRBJ1-1	NA	TGTGCCAGCAGCAAGAGAGTGAACGAGAAAGCTTTCTTT	CASSKRVNEKAFF
NA	TRBV6-5	TRBJ1-4	NA	TGTGCCAGCAGTTGGGGACAAAATGAAAAACTGTTTTTT	CASSWGQNEKLFF
few	TRBV5-1	TRBJ1-1	NA	TGCGCCAGCAGCTTGAGTACGGTTAACACTGAAGCTTTCTTT	CASSLSTVNTEAFF
few	TRBV6-4	TRBJ1-5	TRBD1	TGTGCCAGCCGGGACAGGGGGCCCTATAGCAATCAGCCCCAGCATTTT	CASRDRGPYSNQPQHF
NA	TRBV5-1	TRBJ1-2	TRBD1	TGCGCCAGCAGTAGGTCCCAGGGGGCGAACTATGGCTACACCTTC	CASSRSQGANYGYTF
NA	TRBV30	TRBJ1-1	TRBD1	TGTGCCTGGAGTGGACAGGGGGCTGGCACTGAAGCTTTCTTT	CAWSGQGAGTEAFF
NA	TRBV19	TRBJ2-7	TRBD1	TGTGCCAGTAGTAACGGACAGGGCCGCGAGCAGTACTTC	CASSNGQGREQYF
NA	TRBV6-4	TRBJ2-2	TRBD2	TGTGCCAGCAGACGGGAGGGCAACACCGGGGAGCTGTTTTTT	CASRREGNTGELFF
NA	TRBV9	TRBJ2-3	TRBD2	TGTGCCAGCAGCGTAGTAGGAGCGGGAGAGCTTTCAAATACGCAGTATTTT	CASSVVGAGELSNTQYF
few	TRBV5-5	TRBJ2-4	TRBD2	TGTGCCAGCAGCTTAGGGGACCCGGGGAGGGGAGCCAAAAACATTCAGTACTTC	CASSLGDPGRGAKNIQYF
few	TRBV7-9	TRBJ2-7	NA	TGTGCCAGCACCTACCCGACAGGGAGGTCCTACGAGCAGTACTTC	CASTYPTGRSYEQYF
NA	TRBV18	TRBJ2-1	TRBD2	TGTGCCAGCTCACCATTGGGCGAGCGGGAGGGATTAGTGAATGAGCAGTTCTTC	CASSPLGEREGLVNEQFF
NA	TRBV7-9	TRBJ1-2	NA	TGTGCCAGCAGCCCCGAACACGCGGGCTATGGCTACACCTTC	CASSPEHAGYGYTF
few	TRBV5-8	TRBJ1-1	NA	TGTGCCAGCAGCTTGACGCAGGTCGCCACTGAAGCTTTCTTT	CASSLTQVATEAFF
NA	TRBV18	TRBJ1-5	TRBD1	TGTGCCAGCTCACCAGGGGGACAGGGGAGCCAGCCCCAGCATTTT	CASSPGGQGSQPQHF
few	TRBV4-1	TRBJ2-1	TRBD2	TGCGCCAGCAGCCAGTACCTAGCGGCCAGGGAGCAGTTCTTC	CASSQYLAAREQFF
NA	TRBV2	TRBJ2-7	NA	TGTGCCAGCAGTTGGGCGGAGGAAGACTGGTACGAGCAGTACTTC	CASSWAEEDWYEQYF
few	TRBV5-6	TRBJ1-2	TRBD1	TGTGCCAGCAGCGCGGACAGGGGCTATGGCTACACCTTC	CASSADRGYGYTF
NA	TRBV29-1	TRBJ1-3	NA	TGCAGCGTTGAAGGGGGGGAAGGAAACACCATATATTTT	CSVEGGEGNTIYF